This T cell receptor (beta chain) is from a study of shared clonotypes between healthy human individuals. Study-wide points: Richness estimates generally favored naive over memory subsets.

The CDR3 runs 15 residues. Trimming took off 0 bases at V and 2 bases at J, with 11 bases between the two ends. CDR1 and CDR2 from the germline V gene are SGHKS and YYEKEE (reference sequence). TCRdb's table, derived via immunoSEQ multiplex PCR, lists solely in-frame clones and lacks some. This repertoire shows more than 2 million clones, approximately 95% found once; its top ten account for 0.1% to 0.15%. This clone was observed once. Its antigen is currently unknown. The sample was naive CD4+ T cells sorted from blood. Noted subset: CD45RA+ positively selected. This sequence originates from a man younger than 35 in good health. V gene TRBV5-5 combines with J gene TRBJ1-1; tentative D call: TRBD1 (5 bases). The CDR3 spells CASSLAGGSNTEAFF. In DNA, the CDR3 is TGTGCCAGCAGCTTGGCTGGGGGATCAAACACTGAAGCTTTCTTT.